A selection of T cell receptor beta chains follows, all from one sample in a study of beta chain features in type 1 diabetes. Sequencing was performed with immunoSEQ multiplex PCR; in TCRdb, only in-frame clones are kept and a portion is missing. The profile shows some 270,000 clones, about 14% of them singletons. The material sequenced was naive CD4+ T cells from blood. These receptors all stem from a woman aged 40-49 years in good health. The CDR3 runs from the conserved cysteine through the conserved F or W. Each record gives: D gene, J gene, clone size, V gene, CDR3 DNA, CDR3 protein. D genes are given only for firm matches. Some rows mark clone size as missing; the rest say once, few, many or name a class of expanded clone.

D gene: NA
J gene: TRBJ1-3
clone size: NA
V gene: TRBV16
CDR3 DNA: TGTGCCAGCCGTGAAGAGATAAGCTCTGGAAACACCATATATTTT
CDR3 protein: CASREEISSGNTIYF

D gene: NA
J gene: TRBJ1-2
clone size: NA
V gene: TRBV18
CDR3 DNA: TGTGCCAGCTCACCAATGGCGGCCCTCGGGTCCTATGGCTACACCTTC
CDR3 protein: CASSPMAALGSYGYTF

D gene: NA
J gene: TRBJ1-5
clone size: NA
V gene: TRBV10-2
CDR3 DNA: TGCGCCAGCAGTGAGGGGCAGGGCTATCAGCCCCAGCATTTT
CDR3 protein: CASSEGQGYQPQHF

D gene: TRBD1
J gene: TRBJ1-1
clone size: NA
V gene: TRBV5-4
CDR3 DNA: TGTGCCAGCAGCCCGACAGGGGGGAGGACTGAAGCTTTCTTT
CDR3 protein: CASSPTGGRTEAFF

D gene: NA
J gene: TRBJ2-4
clone size: few
V gene: TRBV28
CDR3 DNA: TGTGCCACGCTAGAACATCAAGTAGCCAAAAACATTCAGTACTTC
CDR3 protein: CATLEHQVAKNIQYF

D gene: TRBD2
J gene: TRBJ2-5
clone size: few
V gene: TRBV9
CDR3 DNA: TGTGCCAGCAGCCGAAGCGGGGTAGAGACCCAGTACTTC
CDR3 protein: CASSRSGVETQYF

D gene: NA
J gene: TRBJ2-3
clone size: NA
V gene: TRBV5-4
CDR3 DNA: TGTGCCAGCAGCTTCTTGGGTTCCCGGGGATATTTT
CDR3 protein: CASSFLGSRGYF

D gene: TRBD2
J gene: TRBJ2-3
clone size: many
V gene: TRBV4-2
CDR3 DNA: TGTGCCAGCAGCCAAGACTCCGTGGCTAGCGGGACCACAGATACGCAGTATTTT
CDR3 protein: CASSQDSVASGTTDTQYF

D gene: TRBD2
J gene: TRBJ2-7
clone size: NA
V gene: TRBV7-9
CDR3 DNA: TGTGCCAGCAGCTCCCCGGGGGGACGGGGGGAAGAGCAGTACTTC
CDR3 protein: CASSSPGGRGEEQYF

D gene: NA
J gene: TRBJ2-5
clone size: many
V gene: TRBV18
CDR3 DNA: TGTGCCAGCTCACTCTACCAAGAGACCCAGTACTTC
CDR3 protein: CASSLYQETQYF

D gene: TRBD1
J gene: TRBJ1-5
clone size: NA
V gene: TRBV2
CDR3 DNA: TGTGCCAGCAGTGCGGCCCCGGGACAGGGTCTGAATCAGCCCCAGCATTTT
CDR3 protein: CASSAAPGQGLNQPQHF

D gene: NA
J gene: TRBJ1-2
clone size: NA
V gene: TRBV6-8
CDR3 DNA: TGTGCCAGCAGTTATAAGGTTCCGGAGCCCAGAGAGGGCTACACCTTC
CDR3 protein: CASSYKVPEPREGYTF

D gene: NA
J gene: TRBJ2-2
clone size: many
V gene: TRBV14
CDR3 DNA: TGTGCCAGCAGCGCGGACTACAACACCGGGGAGCTGTTTTTT
CDR3 protein: CASSADYNTGELFF

D gene: TRBD1
J gene: TRBJ2-7
clone size: few
V gene: TRBV4-3
CDR3 DNA: TGCGCCAGCAGCCATAGGACAGGCCTCTCCTCCTACGAGCAGTACTTC
CDR3 protein: CASSHRTGLSSYEQYF

D gene: NA
J gene: TRBJ1-1
clone size: NA
V gene: TRBV7-2
CDR3 DNA: TGTGCCAGCACCGTCCGCGTCGGTACCTGGTCCACTGAAGCTTTCTTT
CDR3 protein: CASTVRVGTWSTEAFF

D gene: TRBD2
J gene: TRBJ2-5
clone size: NA
V gene: TRBV4-3
CDR3 DNA: TGCGCCAGCAGCCCACGACTAGCGGGGGGACAAGAGACCCAGTACTTC
CDR3 protein: CASSPRLAGGQETQYF

D gene: TRBD2
J gene: TRBJ2-1
clone size: few
V gene: TRBV19
CDR3 DNA: TGTGCCTCAGCGGGGGGGTACAATGAGCAGTTCTTC
CDR3 protein: CASAGGYNEQFF

D gene: NA
J gene: TRBJ1-3
clone size: few
V gene: TRBV5-4
CDR3 DNA: TGTGCCAGCAGCACCTCGACAGGCTCTGGAAACACCATATATTTT
CDR3 protein: CASSTSTGSGNTIYF

D gene: TRBD1
J gene: TRBJ1-3
clone size: few
V gene: TRBV7-2
CDR3 DNA: TGTGCCAGCAGCAACCACGGGACAGGGTTATATTTT
CDR3 protein: CASSNHGTGLYF

D gene: TRBD2
J gene: TRBJ2-3
clone size: NA
V gene: TRBV19
CDR3 DNA: TGTGCCAGTATGGACGGGGCTAGCGGAACTAGCACAGATACGCAGTATTTT
CDR3 protein: CASMDGASGTSTDTQYF

D gene: NA
J gene: TRBJ2-5
clone size: few
V gene: TRBV14
CDR3 DNA: TGTGCCAGCAGTCCAACCTTGACAGTTCAAGAGACCCAGTACTTC
CDR3 protein: CASSPTLTVQETQYF

D gene: NA
J gene: TRBJ1-6
clone size: few
V gene: TRBV18
CDR3 DNA: TGTGCCAGCTCACTAGACACCAATTCACCCCTCCACTTT
CDR3 protein: CASSLDTNSPLHF

D gene: TRBD1
J gene: TRBJ1-1
clone size: few
V gene: TRBV10-3
CDR3 DNA: TGTGCCATCAGTGATACAGGGGTTACTGAAGCTTTCTTT
CDR3 protein: CAISDTGVTEAFF

D gene: TRBD2
J gene: TRBJ2-5
clone size: NA
V gene: TRBV5-1
CDR3 DNA: TGCGCCACCACACGCGGGGGAACAGAGACCCAGTACTTC
CDR3 protein: CATTRGGTETQYF

D gene: TRBD2
J gene: TRBJ2-1
clone size: few
V gene: TRBV2
CDR3 DNA: TGTGCCAGCAGTAAGGGACTAGCGGGCCCGAGCTCCTACAATGAGCAGTTCTTC
CDR3 protein: CASSKGLAGPSSYNEQFF

D gene: TRBD1
J gene: TRBJ1-1
clone size: NA
V gene: TRBV7-9
CDR3 DNA: TGTGCCAGCAGCAAATCAGGGGGGAACACTGAAGCTTTCTTT
CDR3 protein: CASSKSGGNTEAFF

D gene: NA
J gene: TRBJ2-1
clone size: many
V gene: TRBV18
CDR3 DNA: TGTGCCAGCTCACTCTACAGGGACAATGAGCAGTTCTTC
CDR3 protein: CASSLYRDNEQFF

D gene: TRBD1
J gene: TRBJ2-7
clone size: many
V gene: TRBV15
CDR3 DNA: TGTGCCACCAGCAGAGGAGGGACAGGGAACTACGAGCAGTACTTC
CDR3 protein: CATSRGGTGNYEQYF

D gene: TRBD1
J gene: TRBJ1-2
clone size: NA
V gene: TRBV19
CDR3 DNA: TGTGCCAGTATTCAAGGACAGGGCCTCCCGGCTAACTATGGCTACACCTTC
CDR3 protein: CASIQGQGLPANYGYTF

D gene: NA
J gene: TRBJ2-2
clone size: few
V gene: TRBV5-4
CDR3 DNA: TGTGCCAGCAGCTTGGTGGGCTCCGGGGAGCTGTTTTTT
CDR3 protein: CASSLVGSGELFF

D gene: TRBD1
J gene: TRBJ1-2
clone size: NA
V gene: TRBV25-1
CDR3 DNA: TGTGCCAGCAGTGTACAGGGGACGTACTATGGCTACACCTTC
CDR3 protein: CASSVQGTYYGYTF

D gene: NA
J gene: TRBJ1-1
clone size: few
V gene: TRBV5-1
CDR3 DNA: TGCGCCAGCAGCATCCCTGCGGCTGAAGCTTTCTTT
CDR3 protein: CASSIPAAEAFF

D gene: TRBD1
J gene: TRBJ2-3
clone size: few
V gene: TRBV29-1
CDR3 DNA: TGCAGCGTGGGGACAGGGGTGGGAGATACGCAGTATTTT
CDR3 protein: CSVGTGVGDTQYF

D gene: NA
J gene: TRBJ2-2
clone size: few
V gene: TRBV2
CDR3 DNA: TGTGCCAGCAGTGTAAGGGACAGACTAGCCGGGGAGCTGTTTTTT
CDR3 protein: CASSVRDRLAGELFF

D gene: TRBD2
J gene: TRBJ2-1
clone size: NA
V gene: TRBV5-1
CDR3 DNA: TGCGCCAGCAGCCCGGGAGGGGTATCCTACAATGAGCAGTTCTTC
CDR3 protein: CASSPGGVSYNEQFF

D gene: NA
J gene: TRBJ1-6
clone size: once
V gene: TRBV6-6
CDR3 DNA: TGTGCCAGCAGTTACTCGAGGCAAGCCTATAATTCACCCCTCCACTTT
CDR3 protein: CASSYSRQAYNSPLHF

D gene: NA
J gene: TRBJ1-4
clone size: few
V gene: TRBV29-1
CDR3 DNA: TGCAGCGTGGCCCTTGAACCAACTAATGAAAAACTGTTTTTT
CDR3 protein: CSVALEPTNEKLFF

D gene: TRBD1
J gene: TRBJ1-5
clone size: NA
V gene: TRBV6-1
CDR3 DNA: TGTGCCAGCAGCTATGACAGGGGCAATCAGCCCCAGCATTTT
CDR3 protein: CASSYDRGNQPQHF

D gene: NA
J gene: TRBJ2-1
clone size: few
V gene: TRBV25-1
CDR3 DNA: TGTGCCAGCAGTGAAGGTGGGAGGATCGACAATGAGCAGTTCTTC
CDR3 protein: CASSEGGRIDNEQFF